These 9 T cell receptor beta chains came from one sample sequenced in a study of CXCR3 chemokines and chemotherapy response in bladder cancer. TCRdb recomputed calls from the PCR reads with MiXCR, one row per CDR3 protein. The table shows a few thousand distinct CDR3 sequences, with roughly 18% occurring only once. Sampling was done from a patient whose treatment included neoadjuvant chemotherapy. The receptors come from a human donor with bladder cancer that did not respond to neoadjuvant chemotherapy.

This clonotype was seen at least ten times. The chain is built from TRBV6-1 and TRBJ1-2; D is perhaps TRBD1 (5 bases). The CDR3 runs to 16 residues. With 0 bases removed from V and 7 bases from J, the gap between germline ends came to 18 bases. Germline assignment: CDR1 MNHNS and CDR2 SASEGT. In DNA, the CDR3 is TGTGCCAGCAGTGAAGCCAATCAAGGCAGGGTTTCTGGCTACACCTTC. Protein: CASSEANQGRVSGYTF.

This clonotype was seen at least ten times. The CDR3 DNA reads as TGTGCCAGCAGTTTAAGGCTAGCGGGGGACGAGCAGTACTTC. It codes for CASSLRLAGDEQYF. V usage is TRBV12-3 or TRBV12-4 and J usage is TRBJ2-7; TRBD2 matches at 10 bases. J gave up 5 bases and V 2 bases, and 3 bases lay outside the gene matches. The CDR3 has 14 amino acids.

This clonotype ranks as medium-sized. V and J are TRBV6-1 and TRBJ2-7; the D is unclear. This CDR3 is built from 17 residues. Germline assignment: CDR1 MNHNS and CDR2 SASEGT. V lost 5 bases, J lost 4 bases, and 24 bases lay in between. This chain's CDR3 is CASSPDPTSPQSYEQYF. CDR3 DNA: TGTGCCAGCAGTCCCGATCCGACGAGCCCCCAATCTTACGAGCAGTACTTC.

This clonotype has a count of ten or more. The CDR3 nucleotides are TGTGCCAGCAGCTTGAGCCACACTCAAGAGACCCAGTACTTC. It encodes CASSLSHTQETQYF. This chain links TRBV5-4 with TRBJ2-5; D ambiguous. CDR3 size: 14 residues. CDR1 is SGHNT and CDR2 is YYREEE in the germline V gene (reference sequence). V gave up 1 base and J gave up 2 bases, with 9 bases separating them.

At least ten counts were recorded for this clonotype. CDR3 sequence reads: CASSLGTGAFF. CDR3 bases: TGTGCCAGCAGTTTGGGGACGGGAGCTTTCTTT. V and J are TRBV12-3 or TRBV12-4 and TRBJ1-1; D perhaps matches TRBD1 (5 bases). The CDR3 is made up of 11 amino acids. Trimming left V 3 bases short and J 10 bases short, with 9 bases between.

This clonotype was detected many times. This chain connects TRBV28 to TRBJ1-6; D uncertain. The germline V and J ends were trimmed by 5 bases and 0 bases, with 5 bases remaining between them. The germline V gene encodes CDR1 MDHEN and CDR2 SYDVKM. The CDR3 totals 14 residues. CDR3 amino acids: CASSIRSYNSPLHF. In nucleotides, the CDR3 is TGTGCCAGCAGTATTCGCTCCTATAATTCACCCCTCCACTTT.

In its sample, this clonotype is medium-sized. This chain uses TRBV7-2 with TRBJ2-2, with D perhaps matching TRBD2 (6 bases). The germline V and J ends were trimmed by 0 bases and 7 bases, with 15 bases remaining between them. The CDR3 is made up of 16 amino acids. The V gene's germline CDR1 is SGHTA and CDR2 FQGNSA. The CDR3 sequence is CASSLADGGLGGELFF. The CDR3 nucleotides are TGTGCCAGCAGCTTAGCAGATGGGGGGTTGGGCGGGGAGCTGTTTTTT.

This clonotype was seen ten or more times. V is TRBV20-1 and J is TRBJ2-1, with TRBD2 as a possible D gene (7 bases). This CDR3 is built from 15 residues. CDR1 DFQATT and CDR2 SNEGSKA come from the germline V gene (reference sequence). V lost 3 bases to trimming and J lost 0 bases, with 12 bases between them. CDR3: CSASGGPSSYNEQFF. The CDR3 DNA reads TGCAGTGCTAGCGGGGGGCCGAGCTCCTACAATGAGCAGTTCTTC.

This clonotype came up once. One base separates it from a far larger clone, so it is likely a read error. This chain joins TRBV6-1 and TRBJ1-2; D call uncertain. The CDR3 is made up of 16 amino acids. The germline V gene encodes CDR1 MNHNS and CDR2 SASEGT. V was clipped by 6 bases and J by 7 bases, with 24 bases between them. The CDR3 loop is CASRSVGWWSLSGYTF. The CDR3 DNA is TGTGCCAGCAGATCAGTGGGCTGGTGGAGCTTATCTGGCTACACCTTC.